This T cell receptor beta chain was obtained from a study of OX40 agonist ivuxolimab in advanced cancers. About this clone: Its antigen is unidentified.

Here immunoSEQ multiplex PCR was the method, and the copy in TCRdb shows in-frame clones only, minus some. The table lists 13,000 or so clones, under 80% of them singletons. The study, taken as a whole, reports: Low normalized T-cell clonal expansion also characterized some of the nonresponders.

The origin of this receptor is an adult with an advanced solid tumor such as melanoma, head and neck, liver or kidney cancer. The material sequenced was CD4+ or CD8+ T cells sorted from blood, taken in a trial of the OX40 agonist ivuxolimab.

The CDR3 protein is CASSTRTGGNEQFF. The CDR3 DNA sequence: TGTGCCAGCAGCACAAGGACAGGGGGAAATGAGCAGTTCTTC. This rearrangement joins TRBV11-2 to TRBJ2-1; TRBD1 aligns across 10 bases. Germline CDR1 and CDR2: SGHAT and FQNNGV. V trimming: 5 bases; J trimming: 7 bases; junction bases outside the gene matches: 5. The CDR3 is 14 residues long.